These T cell receptor beta chains were read from a single sample in a study of cytotoxic CD8 clonotypes in ibrutinib-treated CLL. Produced via immunoSEQ multiplex PCR; TCRdb's table is partial and in-frame only. The table has roughly 50,000 clones, roughly 63% seen once; the top ten hold under 35%. This material consisted of PBMCs, taken after 24 months of ibrutinib treatment. All receptors come from a human donor with chronic lymphocytic leukemia. The CDR3 runs from the conserved cysteine through the conserved F or W. D genes are given only for firm matches. Clone sizes are given selectively: once, few, many, or a class where the clone is expanded.

abundance,j_gene,v_gene,d_gene,CDR3nt,CDR3aa
few,TRBJ2-1,TRBV6-5,TRBD1,TGTGCCAGCAGTTACTCGACAGGGGGCAATGAGCAGTTCTTC,CASSYSTGGNEQFF
few,TRBJ2-1,TRBV6-5,TRBD1,TGTGCCAGCAGGACAGGGAATGAGCAGTTCTTC,CASRTGNEQFF
-,TRBJ2-2,TRBV10-3,-,TGTGCCATCAGTGAACTAGGTGACACCGGGGAGCTGTTTTTT,CAISELGDTGELFF
few,TRBJ1-5,TRBV19,-,TGTGCCAGTAGTATAGATCGGTCGTCCTATAGCAATCAGCCCCAGCATTTT,CASSIDRSSYSNQPQHF
once,TRBJ1-1,TRBV25-1,-,TGTGCCAGCAGTGAATTGGGAGTTACTGAAGCTTTCTTT,CASSELGVTEAFF
-,TRBJ1-1,TRBV20-1,-,TGCAGTGCTAGGGACCCACCTGCAGCTTTCTTT,CSARDPPAAFF
-,TRBJ1-1,TRBV9,-,TGTGCCAGCAGCGTAGTCGGGGGTTTCGACACTGAAGCTTTCTTT,CASSVVGGFDTEAFF
few,TRBJ2-5,TRBV5-6,-,TGTGCCAGCAGCTTGGTAGGGGCAGAGACCCAGTACTTC,CASSLVGAETQYF
-,TRBJ2-7,TRBV6-5,-,TGTGCCAGCAGTTATGACGGATACCACGAGCAGTACTTC,CASSYDGYHEQYF
-,TRBJ1-5,TRBV6-5,-,TGTGCCAGCAGTTACGACCCGACGGGCAATCAGCCCCAGCATTTT,CASSYDPTGNQPQHF
-,TRBJ2-7,TRBV7-2,TRBD1,TGTGCCAGCAGCTTTAACAGGGGAGACTACGAGCAGTACTTC,CASSFNRGDYEQYF
-,TRBJ2-2,TRBV5-1,TRBD1,TGCGCCAGCAGCTCGGGACAGGGGTCGGCCACCGGGGAGCTGTTTTTT,CASSSGQGSATGELFF
-,TRBJ1-1,TRBV6-5,TRBD1,TGTGCCAGCAGTCCCCAGGGACAGTCAAACACTGAAGCTTTCTTT,CASSPQGQSNTEAFF
-,TRBJ2-2,TRBV7-8,TRBD2,TGTGCCAGCAGCTTAGGCGCAGCGGGGGCCCGCACCGGGGAGCTGTTTTTT,CASSLGAAGARTGELFF
-,TRBJ1-2,TRBV6-6,-,TGTGCCAGCACCCCCCGGGTAACCAACTATGGCTACACCTTC,CASTPRVTNYGYTF
-,TRBJ1-1,TRBV11-2,-,TGTGCCAGCAGCTTAGATCGACAGGAGGGAGCTTTCTTT,CASSLDRQEGAFF
-,TRBJ1-3,TRBV4-1,-,TGCGCCAGCAGCTACCGAGTCGGAGGAAACACCATATATTTT,CASSYRVGGNTIYF
-,TRBJ2-5,TRBV10-3,TRBD1,TGTGCCATCAGTCCGGACAGGTTGGTGCAAGAGACCCAGTACTTC,CAISPDRLVQETQYF
-,TRBJ2-7,TRBV6-1,TRBD1,TGTGCCAGCAAACGGGACAGAGCTACCTACGAGCAGTACTTC,CASKRDRATYEQYF
once,TRBJ1-5,TRBV2,TRBD1,TGTGCCAGCAGTCCAAGGACAGGGGGCGATCAGCCCCAGCATTTT,CASSPRTGGDQPQHF
few,TRBJ1-2,TRBV19,-,TGTGCCAGTAGTTCCGGGACATCCCTTGGCTACACCTTC,CASSSGTSLGYTF
-,TRBJ2-7,TRBV27,-,TGTGCCAGCAGCCGGGACATCTCCTACGAGCAGTACTTC,CASSRDISYEQYF
few,TRBJ2-3,TRBV6-5,TRBD1,TGTGCCAGCAGCCAGAGACAGGGCAGCACAGATACGCAGTATTTT,CASSQRQGSTDTQYF
-,TRBJ1-4,TRBV27,TRBD1,TGTGCCAGCAGCCCGACAGGGACTAATGAAAAACTGTTTTTT,CASSPTGTNEKLFF
-,TRBJ2-5,TRBV11-2,TRBD1,TGTGCCAGCAGCCCAACAGGGGGCCAAGAGACCCAGTACTTC,CASSPTGGQETQYF
-,TRBJ1-2,TRBV10-3,-,TGTGCCATCAGTGATGCAGGGAACTATGGCTACACCTTC,CAISDAGNYGYTF
-,TRBJ2-1,TRBV29-1,TRBD1,TGCAGCGTCCTACGGACAGGCCCCGACAATGAGCAGTTCTTC,CSVLRTGPDNEQFF
-,TRBJ1-2,TRBV5-6,-,TGTGCCAGCAGCCCAGGTGGCAGGGTGGGTGGCTACACCTTC,CASSPGGRVGGYTF
-,TRBJ2-2,TRBV9,-,TGTGCCAGCAGCGGGGGGACTGACAACACCGGGGAGCTGTTTTTT,CASSGGTDNTGELFF
-,TRBJ1-1,TRBV19,-,TGTGCCAGTAGTGAGGGTTCGAACACTGAAGCTTTCTTT,CASSEGSNTEAFF
once,TRBJ1-2,TRBV6-1,TRBD1,TGTGCCAGTTCCAGGGGGCCGGGCTATGGCTACACCTTC,CASSRGPGYGYTF
many,TRBJ2-3,TRBV6-4,TRBD2,TGTGCCAGCAGTGACTCAGCGGGGGCAGATACGCAGTATTTT,CASSDSAGADTQYF
once,TRBJ1-3,TRBV7-8,TRBD1,TGTGCCAGCAGCCAGGGGGGGCCCTCTGGAAACACCATATATTTT,CASSQGGPSGNTIYF
-,TRBJ1-5,TRBV13,-,TGTGCCAGCAGCGCCGGGACTCAGGGAATACAGCCCCAGCATTTT,CASSAGTQGIQPQHF
few,TRBJ2-5,TRBV7-6,-,TGTGCCAGCAGCAGGGACTCCCAAGAGACCCAGTACTTC,CASSRDSQETQYF
-,TRBJ1-5,TRBV7-9,-,TGTGCCAGCAGCCCCGGTGGAGGGTACTCCGATCAGCCCCAGCATTTT,CASSPGGGYSDQPQHF